Detailed here is one TCR beta chain. The source of the sample is a study of cytomegalovirus exposure and HLA in healthy donors. 13 Jbeta primers and 60 Vbeta primers were used for the PCR. Only in-frame clones appear in the TCRdb table, and some are missing; sequencing was by immunoSEQ multiplex PCR. The data contain about 130,000 clones, about 80% of them singletons. The material sequenced was PBMCs. The receptor was isolated from a girl aged 2 to 9 in good health and CMV-seronegative.

The CDR3 sequence: CASRPPPGTSDSYEQYF. The CDR3 bases are TGTGCCAGCAGGCCCCCCCCCGGGACTAGCGATTCCTACGAGCAGTACTTC. The chain uses TRBV2 and TRBJ2-5, with 10 positions matching TRBD2. Matching the DNA end better, TRBJ2-7 makes the J call doubtful. Germline CDR1 and CDR2: SNHLY and FYNNEI. CDR3 length: 17 residues.